What follows are 26 T cell receptor beta chains derived from one specimen sequenced in a study of cytomegalovirus exposure and HLA in healthy donors. This PCR relied on a set of 60 Vbeta primers and 13 Jbeta primers. The data were produced by immunoSEQ multiplex PCR, yet TCRdb's version contains in-frame clones alone and is incomplete. The sample lists approximately 100,000 clones, around three quarters occurring once. Input material: PBMCs. The receptor set was obtained from a man in his fifties in good health and CMV-seropositive.

The chain combines TRBV9 with TRBJ2-3; weak D call: TRBD2 (5 bases). This CDR3 is 16 amino acids long. Germline V gene sequence: CDR1 SGDLS, CDR2 YYNGEE. V gave up 2 bases and J gave up 0 bases, with 13 bases separating them. In DNA, the CDR3 is TGTGCCAGCAGCGTTACCAGCGGATATAGCACAGATACGCAGTATTTT. Its translation: CASSVTSGYSTDTQYF.

The chain couples TRBV10-3 to TRBJ2-7, with 7 bases identical to TRBD2. Germline V gene lookup returns CDR1 ENHRY and CDR2 SYGVKD. The CDR3 has 15 amino acids. V gave up 0 bases and J gave up 1 base; unmatched junction bases: 3. This CDR3 is CAISESGRGSYEQYF. CDR3 DNA sequence: TGTGCCATCAGTGAGTCAGGGCGGGGGTCCTACGAGCAGTACTTC.

Concerning this clone: A read error may account for a junction end that differs from germline. The V gene is TRBV7-9, the J gene TRBJ2-7; TRBD1 or TRBD2 may be the D gene (6 bases each). This CDR3 spans 14 amino acids. Germline V gives CDR1 SEHNR, CDR2 FQNEAQ (reference sequence). The CDR3 loop reads CSSSLGGQGREQYF. The CDR3 nucleotides read TGTTCCAGCAGCTTAGGAGGGCAGGGGCGAGAGCAGTACTTC.

The chain joins TRBV19 to TRBJ1-5; possible D gene TRBD1, 6 bases. There are 18 residues in the CDR3. Germline CDR1 and CDR2: LNHDA and SQIVND (reference sequence). V was shortened by 0 bases and J by 0 bases, with 15 bases between the two germline ends. This CDR3 is CASSIDSAGAYSNQPQHF. In DNA form, the CDR3 reads TGTGCCAGTAGTATAGATTCGGCAGGGGCATATAGCAATCAGCCCCAGCATTTT.

V is TRBV4-2 and J is TRBJ1-1, with TRBD1 as a possible D gene (6 bases). The CDR3 totals 14 residues. CDR1 is LGHNA and CDR2 is YNFKEQ in the germline V gene. Trimming stripped 3 bases from V and 8 bases from J, with 16 bases between. The CDR3 nucleotides are TGTGCCAGCAGCCAGGGTCCAGGGGCTTTAGAAGCTTTCTTT. Translating it yields CASSQGPGALEAFF.

The chain uses TRBV19 and TRBJ2-7; TRBD1 agrees at 7 bases. Germline values: CDR1 LNHDA, CDR2 SQIVND (reference sequence). After removal of 3 bases from V and 5 bases from J, the junction contained 4 bases not matched to a gene. The CDR3 has 13 residues. CDR3 nucleotides: TGTGCCAGTAGTATTTGGACAGGTGACGAGCAGTACTTC. Amino acid sequence: CASSIWTGDEQYF.

V usage is TRBV29-1 and J usage is TRBJ1-2; 9 bases map to TRBD1. From germline, CDR1 is SQVTM and CDR2 ANQGSEA. There are 15 residues in the CDR3. V shed 2 bases, J shed 7 bases, and the junction held 11 bases outside the gene matches. CDR3 bases: TGCAGCGTTGAATCTGGGACAGGGAGTTGGGGTGGCTACACCTTC. Translated, it gives CSVESGTGSWGGYTF.

J is TRBJ2-7 and V is TRBV6-1; 10 nucleotides match TRBD2. The end of the DNA aligns better with TRBJ2-1, so the J call may be wrong. The CDR3 has 15 residues. Germline CDR1 reads MNHNS; CDR2 reads SASEGT. The CDR3 loop is CASRQAGGPRNEQFF. The CDR3 DNA follows: TGTGCCAGCCGCCAAGCGGGGGGGCCGAGGAATGAGCAGTTCTTC.

The rearrangement links TRBV7-9 to TRBJ2-1, with D hard to call. The germline V gene has CDR1 SEHNR and CDR2 FQNEAQ (reference sequence). The CDR3 covers 12 residues. Deletions cut 6 bases from V and 4 bases from J, with 7 bases between. The CDR3 spells CASRGSYNEQFF. The DNA for the CDR3 is TGTGCCAGCAGGGGCTCATACAATGAGCAGTTCTTC.

The rearrangement links TRBV10-1 to TRBJ2-5; 10 bases are a match to TRBD1. Losses at the gene ends were 4 bases for V and 5 bases for J; bases not matched to a gene: 7. The CDR3 has 15 residues. Looked up from germline, CDR1 is WNHNN and CDR2 is SYGVQD (reference sequence). CDR3 sequence: CASSGDRGGLETQYF. For the CDR3, the DNA is TGCGCCAGCAGTGGGGACAGGGGAGGGTTGGAGACCCAGTACTTC.

This chain joins TRBV7-3 and TRBJ2-1, with D perhaps matching TRBD2 (7 bases). CDR3 size: 15 residues. V was cut by 5 bases and J by 9 bases, with 20 bases left in between. The germline gives CDR1 SGHTA, CDR2 FQGTGA. The CDR3 protein is CASSPVLAEGGEQFF. The CDR3 DNA follows: TGTGCCAGCAGCCCCGTGCTAGCGGAGGGGGGTGAGCAGTTCTTC.

The chain joins TRBV9 to TRBJ2-3; D gene uncertain. Trimming took off 3 bases at V and 2 bases at J, with 13 bases between the two ends. In germline, CDR1 is SGDLS, CDR2 YYNGEE. The CDR3 consists of 15 residues. The CDR3 nucleotides are TGTGCCAGCAGCGGGAACAGCCAATCCACAGATACGCAGTATTTT. Translated, it gives CASSGNSQSTDTQYF.

V usage is TRBV18 and J usage is TRBJ2-7, with D perhaps TRBD2 (6 bases). The germline gives CDR1 KGHSH, CDR2 LQKENI. The CDR3 contains 14 residues. V lost 3 bases to trimming and J lost 5 bases, with 14 bases between them. The CDR3 coding sequence is TGTGCCAGCTCACCGGCTAGGAGGGCCCACGAGCAGTACTTC. Amino acid sequence: CASSPARRAHEQYF.

The chain joins TRBV5-1 to TRBJ1-2; D unclear. Trimming stripped 0 bases from V and 5 bases from J, with 11 bases between. Germline V CDR1 and CDR2: SGHRS, YFSETQ. This CDR3 contains 14 residues. The CDR3 DNA sequence: TGCGCCAGCAGCTTGGACTCAGGAGGATATGGCTACACCTTC. It yields the protein CASSLDSGGYGYTF.

The V and J genes are TRBV30 and TRBJ1-1, with 7 bases aligning to TRBD1. J gave up 4 bases and V 2 bases, and 7 bases lay outside the gene matches. CDR1 and CDR2 from the germline V gene are GTSNPN and SVGIG (reference sequence). CDR3 length: 14 residues. This chain's CDR3 is CAWSSLDRFTEAFF. Here the CDR3 DNA reads TGTGCCTGGAGTTCACTGGACAGGTTCACTGAAGCTTTCTTT.

V and J are TRBV6-1 and TRBJ2-7; possibly TRBD2 for D (6 bases). Trimming removed 6 bases from V and 2 bases from J, with 17 bases in between. Germline V lookup: CDR1 MNHNS, CDR2 SASEGT. This CDR3 is built from 15 residues. CDR3 DNA sequence: TGTGCCAGCAGAGGTACCGGGACTGGGACCTACGAGCAGTACTTC. Translation: CASRGTGTGTYEQYF.

This rearrangement joins TRBV5-1 to TRBJ1-6; TRBD1 matches 7 bases. CDR1 and CDR2 (germline): SGHRS, YFSETQ. The CDR3 runs 14 residues. With V trimmed by 4 bases and J by 6 bases, 4 bases remained unmatched. CDR3: CASSHGTVNSPLHF. The CDR3 region has the DNA TGCGCCAGCAGCCACGGGACAGTTAATTCACCCCTCCACTTT.

The CDR3 region is CASSERAGELFF. In nucleotides, the CDR3 is TGTGCCAGCAGTGAACGGGCCGGGGAGCTGTTTTTT. The chain has TRBV2 and TRBJ2-2; no firm D call. The germline V gene has CDR1 SNHLY and CDR2 FYNNEI. V was trimmed by 2 bases and J by 6 bases, leaving 4 bases between them. There are 12 residues in the CDR3.

This clone was seen a handful of times. The chain recombines TRBV6-1 with TRBJ1-6; no firm D call. The germline V gene has CDR1 MNHNS and CDR2 SASEGT. CDR3 length: 15 residues. Trimming stripped 0 bases from V and 4 bases from J, with 7 bases between. The CDR3 sequence is CASSEAAEYNSPLHF. CDR3 sequence (DNA): TGTGCCAGCAGTGAAGCGGCAGAATATAATTCACCCCTCCACTTT.

This clone has a handful of counts. J is TRBJ1-4 and V is TRBV5-1; D is unresolved. The germline CDR1 and CDR2 sequences are SGHRS and YFSETQ. The CDR3 runs 16 residues. V lost 4 bases, J lost 0 bases, and 13 bases lay in between. The CDR3 sequence: CASSPQVGATNEKLFF. CDR3 coding DNA: TGCGCCAGCAGCCCTCAGGTGGGCGCAACTAATGAAAAACTGTTTTTT.

V usage is TRBV19 and J usage is TRBJ2-3, with a tentative D call TRBD2 (5 bases). The CDR3 contains 14 residues. Germline CDR1 LNHDA, CDR2 SQIVND (reference sequence). Trimming took off 3 bases at V and 4 bases at J, with 11 bases between the two ends. CDR3 sequence: CASSMRASSDTQYF. The CDR3 DNA sequence: TGTGCCAGTAGTATGAGGGCTAGCTCAGATACGCAGTATTTT.

A word on this clone: Other DNA sequences from this sample encode an identical CDR3 as well. The rearrangement joins TRBV6-1 to TRBJ1-1; possible D gene TRBD1, 5 bases. CDR1 is MNHNS and CDR2 is SASEGT in the germline V gene. The CDR3 extends over 13 amino acids. V gave up 6 bases and J gave up 5 bases, with 13 bases separating them. CDR3 bases: TGTGCCAGCAGGGCTACAGGTTCGACTGAAGCTTTCTTT. Protein product: CASRATGSTEAFF.

This clone was counted once. The chain has TRBV11-2 and TRBJ1-5, with 7 bases that match TRBD1. V gave up 4 bases and J gave up 2 bases; unmatched junction bases: 8. The CDR3 is 16 residues long. Germline CDR1 is SGHAT and CDR2 is FQNNGV. The DNA for the CDR3 is TGTGCCAGCAGCTCGGTACAGGGGAGCCGCAATCAGCCCCAGCATTTT. It yields the protein CASSSVQGSRNQPQHF.

This clone was counted only a few times. The chain joins TRBV5-1 to TRBJ2-1; 8 bases fit TRBD1. This CDR3 is 13 amino acids long. Germline CDR1 SGHRS, CDR2 YFSETQ. V was pared by 0 bases and J by 8 bases, with 1 base of the junction left unmatched. CDR3 amino acids: CASSLGTGYEQFF. CDR3 DNA sequence: TGCGCCAGCAGCTTGGGGACAGGGTATGAGCAGTTCTTC. Full variable domain (remainder filled in from reference TRBV5-1 and TRBJ2-1): KAGVTQTPRYLIKTRGQQVTLSCSPISGHRSVSWYQQTPGQGLQFLFEYFSETQRNKGNFPGRFSGRQFSNSRSEMNVSTLELGDSALYLCASSLGTGYEQFFGPGTRLTVL.

With respect to this clone: At one end, the junction sequence differs from germline, possibly due to a read error. The V call is TRBV19, the J call TRBJ2-6; weak D call: TRBD1 (6 bases). The CDR3 is 18 amino acids. Germline CDR1 is LNHDA and CDR2 is SQIVND (reference sequence). CDR3 coding DNA: TGTGCCAGTAGCCGCCTGAATTTACAGGGCTCTGGGGCCAACGGCCTGACTTTC. Amino acid sequence: CASSRLNLQGSGANGLTF.

Only a few counts were recorded for this clone. The genes are TRBV10-3 and TRBJ2-1, with 9 bases identical to TRBD2. Trimming at V came to 3 bases and at J to 4 bases, leaving 7 bases not matched to a gene. The CDR3 is made up of 16 amino acids. Germline-derived CDR1 and CDR2 are ENHRY and SYGVKD. CDR3 sequence: CAISDLGLAGYNEQFF. The CDR3 DNA sequence: TGTGCCATCAGTGACTTGGGACTAGCAGGATACAATGAGCAGTTCTTC.